Shown below are 14 T cell receptor beta chains from a single sample sequenced in a study of vaccination and CD4 T cells after COVID-19. Researchers used the Oncomine TCR Beta short-read assay to sequence DNA from cultured CD4+ T cells. TCRdb recomputed calls from the PCR reads with MiXCR, one row per CDR3 protein. Counted here are 23,000 or so distinct CDR3 sequences, around two fifths occurring once; the ten biggest clones make up under 6.5%. Noted time point: late sampling 161 to 241 days after vaccination in a few convalescent patients. Sample treatment: roughly 10-day PBMC culture with coronavirus spike peptide pools or control peptides (ViraFEST assay). The antigens of these receptors remain unknown. The specimen comprised CD4+ T cells from blood, cultured in vitro, sampled about 7 months after SARS-CoV-2 vaccination. These receptors were obtained from a human donor who had recovered from COVID-19.

This sequence joins TRBV19 and TRBJ2-1; D remains ambiguous. The CDR3 extends over 15 amino acids. Per germline, CDR1 LNHDA and CDR2 SQIVND (reference sequence). Deletions cut 3 bases from V and 4 bases from J, with 13 bases between. The CDR3 DNA is TGTGCCAGTAGTATCGCAGGCGGTCCTTACAATGAGCAGTTCTTC. This encodes CASSIAGGPYNEQFF.

This clonotype has just a few counts. The rearrangement links TRBV7-9 to TRBJ2-7; D call uncertain. The CDR3 is 12 amino acids. Trimming removed 2 bases at V and 6 bases at J, with 8 bases between. In germline, CDR1 is SEHNR, CDR2 FQNEAQ (reference sequence). The CDR3 reads CASSLPRSEQYF. CDR3 nucleotide sequence: TGTGCCAGCAGCTTACCCCGTAGCGAGCAGTACTTC.

In this sample, this clonotype turned up a few times. The chain joins TRBV27 to TRBJ2-1; 14 bases fit TRBD2. The CDR3 is made up of 15 amino acids. The V and J ends lost 6 bases and 9 bases, in that order; junction bases with no gene match: 7. The germline CDR1 and CDR2 sequences are MNHEY and SMNVEV (reference sequence). The CDR3 nucleotides are TGTGCCAGCAGGGATAGACTAGCGGGAGGGGGTGAGCAGTTCTTC. It specifies CASRDRLAGGGEQFF.

Only a few counts were recorded for this clonotype. V usage is TRBV20-1 and J usage is TRBJ2-5; possible D gene TRBD1, 6 bases. CDR1 and CDR2 from the germline V gene are DFQATT and SNEGSKA (reference sequence). CDR3 length equals 16 residues. Trimming stripped 6 bases from V and 0 bases from J, with 20 bases between. DNA for the CDR3: TGCAGTGCCGGGTTGGGCAGCGGACAGTACCAAGAGACCCAGTACTTC. Translating it yields CSAGLGSGQYQETQYF.

This clonotype was counted between two and nine times. The chain recombines TRBV7-2 with TRBJ2-7, with 7 bases lining up with TRBD2. The CDR3 runs 13 residues. The V gene's germline CDR1 is SGHTA and CDR2 FQGNSA. Unmatched junction bases numbered 4, after V lost 6 bases and J lost 2 bases. Here the CDR3 reads CASSLGLAYEQYF. The CDR3 DNA reads as TGTGCCAGCAGTCTAGGACTAGCCTACGAGCAGTACTTC.

The chain couples TRBV20-1 to TRBJ1-1; a weak D match, TRBD1 (6 bases). The germline CDR1 and CDR2 sequences are DFQATT and SNEGSKA (reference sequence). The CDR3 covers 12 residues. The CDR3 DNA reads as TGCAAGGACGGGGGGGGGCAAACTGAAGCTTTCTTT. Protein: CKDGGGQTEAFF.

This rearrangement joins TRBV7-3 to TRBJ2-7; no firm D call. With 5 bases removed from V and 6 bases from J, the gap between germline ends came to 14 bases. Germline loops: CDR1 SGHTA, CDR2 FQGTGA. There are 13 residues in the CDR3. The CDR3 loop is CASSQLKVTEQYF. The CDR3 DNA follows: TGTGCCAGCAGCCAACTTAAGGTTACCGAGCAGTACTTC. Together with reference TRBV7-3 and TRBJ2-7, the CDR3 gives the full variable domain: GAGVSQTPSNKVTEKGKYVELRCDPISGHTALYWYRQSLGQGPEFLIYFQGTGAADDSGLPNDRFFAVRPEGSVSTLKIQRTERGDSAVYLCASSQLKVTEQYFGPGTRLTVT.

The chain links TRBV7-2 to TRBJ1-1; unclear D gene. Germline loops: CDR1 SGHTA, CDR2 FQGNSA. V shed 1 base and J shed 1 base, with 7 bases lying between them. The CDR3 extends over 14 amino acids. The CDR3 is CASSLGGGNTEAFF. The CDR3, as DNA: TGTGCCAGCAGCTTAGGGGGTGGGAACACTGAAGCTTTCTTT.

In nucleotides, the CDR3 is TGTGCCAGCAGCGTAGCGGGAGTAGGCGGGGAGCTGTTTTTT. Protein sequence: CASSVAGVGGELFF. The chain links TRBV9 to TRBJ2-2; possible D gene TRBD2, 6 bases. This CDR3 comprises 14 residues. Trimming pared 0 bases from V and 7 bases from J, leaving 10 bases between. Germline assignment: CDR1 SGDLS and CDR2 YYNGEE.

This rearrangement joins TRBV6-1 to TRBJ1-1; D call uncertain. The CDR3 spans 10 residues. Germline CDR1 and CDR2: MNHNS and SASEGT. Trimming cost V 7 bases and J 7 bases, with 7 bases left between them. The CDR3 region is CASKDGEAFF. CDR3 sequence (DNA): TGTGCCAGCAAGGACGGTGAAGCTTTCTTT.

This clonotype was detected only a few times. The chain links TRBV6-5 to TRBJ2-7; tentatively, D is TRBD1 or TRBD2 (6 bases each). The germline CDR1 and CDR2 sequences are MNHEY and SVGAGI. V was clipped by 0 bases and J by 4 bases, with 13 bases between them. The CDR3 loop spans 15 amino acids. The CDR3 DNA follows: TGTGCCAGCAGTTACTCCCAGGGGAGGAGGTACGAGCAGTACTTC. Amino acid sequence: CASSYSQGRRYEQYF.

This clonotype has just a few counts. The genes are TRBV4-1 and TRBJ1-5; 8 bases fit TRBD1. The CDR3 runs to 16 residues. The germline gives CDR1 MGHRA, CDR2 YSYEKL. Trimming removed 0 bases from V and 5 bases from J; junction bases left unmatched: 6. The CDR3 sequence is CASSQEAGGTDQPQHF. The CDR3 DNA is TGCGCCAGCAGCCAAGAGGCAGGGGGCACGGATCAGCCCCAGCATTTT.

V usage is TRBV10-1 and J usage is TRBJ2-3; 11 bases align to TRBD2. Germline CDR1 WNHNN, CDR2 SYGVQD (reference sequence). CDR3 length equals 15 residues. Germline trimming cut 2 bases from V and 7 bases from J; bases unmatched to any gene: 5. Written as DNA, the CDR3 is TGCGCCAGCAGTGAGGTAGCGGGAGGGCCTTATACGCAGTATTTT. It codes for CASSEVAGGPYTQYF.

A few counts support this clonotype. The gene calls are TRBV7-7 and TRBJ1-5; possible D gene TRBD1, 5 bases. Germline CDR1 SSHAT, CDR2 FNYEAQ (reference sequence). The CDR3 is 16 residues long. V lost 4 bases and J lost 0, with 13 bases in between. The CDR3 nucleotides read TGTGCCAGCAGCTCGAGAGGACATTATAGCAATCAGCCCCAGCATTTT. It encodes CASSSRGHYSNQPQHF.